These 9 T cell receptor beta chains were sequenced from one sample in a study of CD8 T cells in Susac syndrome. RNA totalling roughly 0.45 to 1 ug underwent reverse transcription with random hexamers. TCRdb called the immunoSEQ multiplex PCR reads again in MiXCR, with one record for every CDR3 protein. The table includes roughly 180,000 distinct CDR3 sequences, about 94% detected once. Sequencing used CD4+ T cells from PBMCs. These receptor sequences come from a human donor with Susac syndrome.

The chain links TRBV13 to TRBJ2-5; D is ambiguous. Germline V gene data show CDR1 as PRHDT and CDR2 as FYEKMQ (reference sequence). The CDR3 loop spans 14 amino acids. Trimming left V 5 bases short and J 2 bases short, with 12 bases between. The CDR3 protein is CASSGGRRQETQYF. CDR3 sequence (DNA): TGTGCCAGCAGCGGTGGTAGGCGTCAAGAGACCCAGTACTTC.

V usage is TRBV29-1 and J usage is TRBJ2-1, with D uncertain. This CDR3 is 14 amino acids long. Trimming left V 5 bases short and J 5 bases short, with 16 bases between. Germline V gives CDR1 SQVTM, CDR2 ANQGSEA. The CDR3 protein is CSVFLQIPNNEQFF. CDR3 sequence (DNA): TGCAGCGTTTTTCTACAGATACCTAACAATGAGCAGTTCTTC.

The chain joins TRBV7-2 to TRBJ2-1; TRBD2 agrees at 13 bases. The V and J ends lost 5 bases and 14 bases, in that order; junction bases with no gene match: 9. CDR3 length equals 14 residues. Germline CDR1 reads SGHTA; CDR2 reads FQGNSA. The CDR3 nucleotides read TGTGCCAGCAGCCCAGGACTAGCGGGAGCCAAAGAGTTCTTC. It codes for CASSPGLAGAKEFF.

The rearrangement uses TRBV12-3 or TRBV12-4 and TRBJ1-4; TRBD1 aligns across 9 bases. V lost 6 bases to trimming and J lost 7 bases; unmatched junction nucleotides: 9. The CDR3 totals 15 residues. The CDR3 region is CASRSKQGAFEKLFF. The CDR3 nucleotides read TGTGCCAGCAGATCAAAACAGGGGGCTTTTGAAAAACTGTTTTTT.

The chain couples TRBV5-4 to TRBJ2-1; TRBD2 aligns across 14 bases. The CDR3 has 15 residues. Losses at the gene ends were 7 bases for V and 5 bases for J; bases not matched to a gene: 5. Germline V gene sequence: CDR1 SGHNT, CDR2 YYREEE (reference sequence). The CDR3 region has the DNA TGTGCCAGCGGACTAGCGGGGGGTTTGCACAATGAGCAGTTCTTC. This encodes CASGLAGGLHNEQFF.

The CDR3 region is CASSLLPTNYGYTF. DNA for the CDR3: TGCGCCAGCAGCTTGTTACCAACTAACTATGGCTACACCTTC. This sequence joins TRBV5-1 and TRBJ1-2; D gene uncertain. The CDR3 runs 14 residues. Germline V lookup: CDR1 SGHRS, CDR2 YFSETQ. The V gene lost 1 base and the J gene lost 0 bases, with 7 bases spanning the gap. Full variable domain (missing parts from reference TRBV5-1 and TRBJ1-2): KAGVTQTPRYLIKTRGQQVTLSCSPISGHRSVSWYQQTPGQGLQFLFEYFSETQRNKGNFPGRFSGRQFSNSRSEMNVSTLELGDSALYLCASSLLPTNYGYTFGSGTRLTVV.

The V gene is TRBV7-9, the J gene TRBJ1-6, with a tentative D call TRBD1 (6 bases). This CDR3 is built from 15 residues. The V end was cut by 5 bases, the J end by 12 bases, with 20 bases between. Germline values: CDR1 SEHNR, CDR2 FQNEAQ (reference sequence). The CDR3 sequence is CASSAQDRGGKPLHF. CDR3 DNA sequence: TGTGCCAGCAGCGCTCAGGACAGAGGGGGTAAACCCCTCCACTTT.

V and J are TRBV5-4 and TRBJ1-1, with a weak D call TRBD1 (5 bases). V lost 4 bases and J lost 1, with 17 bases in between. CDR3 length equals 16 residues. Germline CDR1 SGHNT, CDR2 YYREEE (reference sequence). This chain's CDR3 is CASSKALWGTNTEAFF. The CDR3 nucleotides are TGTGCCAGCAGCAAGGCCCTTTGGGGGACGAACACTGAAGCTTTCTTT. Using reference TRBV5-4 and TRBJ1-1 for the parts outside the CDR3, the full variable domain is ETGVTQSPTHLIKTRGQQVTLRCSSQSGHNTVSWYQQALGQGPQFIFQYYREEENGRGNFPPRFSGLQFPNYSSELNVNALELDDSALYLCASSKALWGTNTEAFFGQGTRLTVV.

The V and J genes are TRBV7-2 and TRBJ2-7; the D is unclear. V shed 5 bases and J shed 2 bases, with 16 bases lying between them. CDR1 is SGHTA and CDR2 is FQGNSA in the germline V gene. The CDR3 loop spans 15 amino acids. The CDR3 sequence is CASSPQPSVPYEQYF. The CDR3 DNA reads TGTGCCAGCAGCCCACAACCTTCGGTCCCCTACGAGCAGTACTTC. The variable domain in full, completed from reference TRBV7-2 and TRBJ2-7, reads GAGVSQSPSNKVTEKGKDVELRCDPISGHTALYWYRQSLGQGLEFLIYFQGNSAPDKSGLPSDRFSAERTGGSVSTLTIQRTQQEDSAVYLCASSPQPSVPYEQYFGPGTRLTVT.